This TCR beta chain was recovered during a study of molecular identifiers for immune sequencing clone quantification. Between the trimmed V and J ends, which lost 0 bases and 1 base, there was a span of 13 bases. Germline CDR1 and CDR2: SGHRS and YFSETQ. This CDR3 is 17 amino acids long. TCRdb called the PCR reads again in MiXCR, with one record for every CDR3 protein. The profile shows approximately 320,000 distinct CDR3 sequences, 24% of them singletons. There are a few counts of this clonotype. The TCR comes from a human donor in good health. Some libraries in this study had Jurkat cell RNA spiked in. Material: naive CD8+ T cells from blood, with Jurkat cell RNA spiked in. The subset: FACS-sorted CD8+CD4-CCR7+CD45RA+ naive T cells. The V gene is TRBV5-1, the J gene TRBJ1-4; maybe TRBD1 (6 bases). CDR3 sequence: CASSLAAGAGTNEKLFF. The CDR3 DNA reads TGCGCCAGCAGCTTGGCCGCAGGGGCGGGAACTAATGAAAAACTGTTTTTT.